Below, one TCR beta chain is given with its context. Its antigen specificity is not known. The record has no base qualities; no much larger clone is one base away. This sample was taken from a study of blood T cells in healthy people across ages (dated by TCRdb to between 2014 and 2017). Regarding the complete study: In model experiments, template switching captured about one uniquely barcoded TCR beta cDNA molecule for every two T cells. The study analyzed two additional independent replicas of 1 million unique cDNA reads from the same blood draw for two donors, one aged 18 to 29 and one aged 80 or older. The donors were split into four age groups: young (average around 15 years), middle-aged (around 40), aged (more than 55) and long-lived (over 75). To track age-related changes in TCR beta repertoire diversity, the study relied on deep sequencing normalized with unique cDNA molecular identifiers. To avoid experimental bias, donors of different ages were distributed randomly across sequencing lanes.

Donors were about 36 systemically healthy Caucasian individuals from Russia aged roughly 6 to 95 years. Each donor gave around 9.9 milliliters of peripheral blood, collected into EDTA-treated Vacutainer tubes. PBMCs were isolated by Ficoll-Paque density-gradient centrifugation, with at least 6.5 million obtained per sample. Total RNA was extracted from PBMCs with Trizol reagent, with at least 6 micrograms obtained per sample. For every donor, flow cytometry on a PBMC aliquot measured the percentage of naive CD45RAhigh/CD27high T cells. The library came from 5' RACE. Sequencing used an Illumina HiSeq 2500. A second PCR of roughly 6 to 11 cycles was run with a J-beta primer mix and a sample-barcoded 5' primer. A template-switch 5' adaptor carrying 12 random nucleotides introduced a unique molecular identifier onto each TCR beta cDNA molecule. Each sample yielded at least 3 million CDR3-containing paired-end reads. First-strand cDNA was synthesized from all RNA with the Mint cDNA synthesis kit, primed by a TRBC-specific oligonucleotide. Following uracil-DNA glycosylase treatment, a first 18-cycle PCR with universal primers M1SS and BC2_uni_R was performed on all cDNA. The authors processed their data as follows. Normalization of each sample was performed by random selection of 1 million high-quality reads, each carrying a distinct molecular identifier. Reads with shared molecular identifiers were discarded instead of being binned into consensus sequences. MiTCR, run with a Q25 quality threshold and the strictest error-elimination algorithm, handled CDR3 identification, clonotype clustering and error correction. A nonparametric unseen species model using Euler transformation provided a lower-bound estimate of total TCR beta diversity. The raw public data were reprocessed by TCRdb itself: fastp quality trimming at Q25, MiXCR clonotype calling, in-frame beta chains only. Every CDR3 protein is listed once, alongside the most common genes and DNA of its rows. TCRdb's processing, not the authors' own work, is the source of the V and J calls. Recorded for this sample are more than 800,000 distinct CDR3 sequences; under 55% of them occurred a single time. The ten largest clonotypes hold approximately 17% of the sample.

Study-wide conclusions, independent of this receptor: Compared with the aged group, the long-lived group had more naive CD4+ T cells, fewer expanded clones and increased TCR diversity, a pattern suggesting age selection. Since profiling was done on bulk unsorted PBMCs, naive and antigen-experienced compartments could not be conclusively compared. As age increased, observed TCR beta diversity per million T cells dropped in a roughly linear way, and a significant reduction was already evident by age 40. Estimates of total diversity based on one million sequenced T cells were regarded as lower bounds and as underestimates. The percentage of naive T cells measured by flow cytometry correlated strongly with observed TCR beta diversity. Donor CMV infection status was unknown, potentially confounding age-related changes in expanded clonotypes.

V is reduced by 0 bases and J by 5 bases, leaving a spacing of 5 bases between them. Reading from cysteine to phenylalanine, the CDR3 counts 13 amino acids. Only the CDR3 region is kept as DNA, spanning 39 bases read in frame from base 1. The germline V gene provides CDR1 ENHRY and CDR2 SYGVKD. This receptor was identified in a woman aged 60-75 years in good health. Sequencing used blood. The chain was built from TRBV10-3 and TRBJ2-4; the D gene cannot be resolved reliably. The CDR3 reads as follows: CAISESPENIQYF. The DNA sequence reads TGTGCCATCAGTGAGTCACCGGAAAACATTCAGTACTTC.